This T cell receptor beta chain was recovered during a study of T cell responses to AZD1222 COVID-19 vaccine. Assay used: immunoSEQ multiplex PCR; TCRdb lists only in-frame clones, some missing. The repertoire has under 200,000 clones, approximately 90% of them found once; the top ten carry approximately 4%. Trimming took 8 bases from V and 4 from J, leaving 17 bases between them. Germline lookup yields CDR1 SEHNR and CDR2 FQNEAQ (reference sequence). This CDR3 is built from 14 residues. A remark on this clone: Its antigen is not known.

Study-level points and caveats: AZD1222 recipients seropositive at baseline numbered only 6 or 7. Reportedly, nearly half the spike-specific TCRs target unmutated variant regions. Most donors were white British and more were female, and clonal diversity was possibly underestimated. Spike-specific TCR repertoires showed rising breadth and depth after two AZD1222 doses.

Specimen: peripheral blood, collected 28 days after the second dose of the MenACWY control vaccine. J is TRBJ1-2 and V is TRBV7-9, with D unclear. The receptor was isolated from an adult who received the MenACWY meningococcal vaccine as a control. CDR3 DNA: TGTGCCAGCTCACCCCCGGGCCCGGGCTATGGCTACACCTTC. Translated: CASSPPGPGYGYTF.